This T cell receptor beta chain was documented in a study of technical replicates of blood from several donors. Measured with immunoSEQ multiplex PCR; TCRdb has only the in-frame clones, and not every one. The sample holds around 53,000 clones, 90% to 95% seen once. CDR3 length: 11 amino acids. V was shortened by 7 bases and J by 5 bases, with 9 bases between the two germline ends. Germline V gene lookup returns CDR1 SEHNR and CDR2 FQNEAQ (reference sequence). The gene calls are TRBV7-9 and TRBJ2-7, with D tentatively TRBD2 (5 bases). Sequencing was performed on PBMCs. This clonotype originated in a human donor in good health. Some clones in this sample may be carry-over from other donors' samples. DNA for the CDR3: TGTGCCAGCACCCCCGGGAACGAGCAGTACTTC. It specifies CASTPGNEQYF.